Here is one TCR beta chain with its context. This record comes from a study of human versus mouse CDR3 diversity and MHC coevolution. The V gene end was trimmed by 6 bases and the J gene end by 7 bases; junction bases not matched to a gene: 20. This CDR3 spans 17 amino acids. The germline V gene has CDR1 GTSNPN and CDR2 SVGIG (reference sequence). The protocol was immunoSEQ multiplex PCR, while the TCRdb copy is restricted to in-frame clones and leaves out a portion. This sample has about 77,000 clones, with around 93% found just once. The sequence was collected from a person between 30 and 69 years old in good health. V and J are TRBV30 and TRBJ2-2, with 7 bases identical to TRBD1. Sequencing used naive CD4+ T cells from blood. Subset noted: CD45RO-negative CD62L-positive naive CD4 T cells. The CDR3 sequence: CACFLPWAIQGVGELFF. DNA of the CDR3: TGTGCCTGTTTCCTGCCCTGGGCAATTCAGGGGGTCGGGGAGCTGTTTTTT.